One and the same sample provided the 21 T cell receptor beta chains below, sequenced in a study of blood T cell repertoires in COVID-19 (TCRdb year 2020). The library was made by the immunoSEQ multiplex PCR assay. Not all clones reach the TCRdb copy of this immuneACCESS table, which keeps in-frame sequences only. Checked studies attribute under half of the gap to unresolved V genes and leave the rest unexplained. In this sample the table shows about 190,000 clones, under 80% of which occur a single time. Roughly 14% of the sample is taken by the ten largest. The sequenced sample was peripheral blood. These receptor sequences come from a man aged 50 or older who had recovered from COVID-19.

The chain links TRBV6-5 to TRBJ2-7; 8 nucleotides match TRBD2. Losses at the gene ends were 8 bases for V and 7 bases for J; bases not matched to a gene: 13. The germline V gene encodes CDR1 MNHEY and CDR2 SVGAGI. CDR3 size: 14 residues. The CDR3 nucleotides read TGTGCCAGCCGGGCGACTAGCGAGGGAGGGGAGCAGTACTTC. The encoded protein is CASRATSEGGEQYF.

V gene TRBV19 combines with J gene TRBJ1-5; D not certain. The CDR3 runs 14 residues. Trimming took off 5 bases at V and 0 bases at J, with 8 bases between the two ends. Germline values: CDR1 LNHDA, CDR2 SQIVND (reference sequence). The CDR3 region has the DNA TGTGCCAGTAGTTTCGACACTAGCAATCAGCCCCAGCATTTT. Translated, it gives CASSFDTSNQPQHF.

The rearrangement joins TRBV6-5 to TRBJ2-5; 7 bases line up with TRBD2. Germline V gene data show CDR1 as MNHEY and CDR2 as SVGAGI. V shed 7 bases, J shed 2 bases, and the junction held 7 bases outside the gene matches. The CDR3 extends over 14 amino acids. Here the CDR3 reads CASTLRLAQETQYF. As DNA, the CDR3 is TGTGCCAGCACCCTAAGACTAGCTCAAGAGACCCAGTACTTC.

This clone was found once. This chain joins TRBV19 and TRBJ1-2; 10 nucleotides agree with TRBD1. V dropped 6 bases and J dropped 4; count of bases not matched to a gene: 17. CDR1 and CDR2 (germline): LNHDA, SQIVND (reference sequence). The CDR3 sequence is 18 residues long. As DNA, the CDR3 is TGTGCCAGTAGGGAGGCTGGGACAGGGGATCCTTCAGTCTATGGCTACACCTTC. It specifies CASREAGTGDPSVYGYTF.

This chain joins TRBV6-5 and TRBJ1-1, with 8 bases lining up with TRBD1. The junction had 7 bases not matched to a gene; V was cut back by 6 bases and J by 1 base. This CDR3 has 15 residues. Germline V gene sequence: CDR1 MNHEY, CDR2 SVGAGI. The CDR3 is CASSATGTGNTEAFF. The CDR3 nucleotides read TGTGCCAGCAGCGCGACCGGGACAGGGAACACTGAAGCTTTCTTT.

The gene calls are TRBV6-5 and TRBJ1-1; 11 bases line up with TRBD1. Germline CDR1 reads MNHEY; CDR2 reads SVGAGI. J lost 10 bases, V lost 6 bases, and 7 bases had no gene match. CDR3 size: 13 residues. The CDR3 nucleotides read TGTGCCAGCAGCGCCGGACAGGGGGCCTTAGCTTTCTTT. It translates to CASSAGQGALAFF.

The V and J genes are TRBV19 and TRBJ1-5; 8 positions match TRBD1. V was pared by 0 bases and J by 4 bases, with 5 bases of the junction left unmatched. CDR3 length: 16 residues. The V gene's germline CDR1 is LNHDA and CDR2 SQIVND (reference sequence). Written as DNA, the CDR3 is TGTGCCAGTAGTATAGATCACAGGGGGGGTAATCAGCCCCAGCATTTT. It yields the protein CASSIDHRGGNQPQHF. Filled out from reference TRBV19 and TRBJ1-5, the complete variable domain reads DGGITQSPKYLFRKEGQNVTLSCEQNLNHDAMYWYRQDPGQGLRLIYYSQIVNDFQKGDIAEGYSVSREKKESFPLTVTSAQKNPTAFYLCASSIDHRGGNQPQHFGDGTRLSIL.

The V call is TRBV5-6, the J call TRBJ1-3; 7 bases are shared with TRBD1. Germline V gene lookup returns CDR1 SGHDT and CDR2 YYEEEE. Losses at the gene ends were 2 bases for V and 0 bases for J; bases not matched to a gene: 2. CDR3 length equals 15 residues. CDR3 DNA: TGTGCCAGCAGCTTCGGACAGGACTCTGGAAACACCATATATTTT. The encoded protein is CASSFGQDSGNTIYF. Complete variable domain (other parts from reference TRBV5-6 and TRBJ1-3): DAGVTQSPTHLIKTRGQQVTLRCSPKSGHDTVSWYQQALGQGPQFIFQYYEEEERQRGNFPDRFSGHQFPNYSSELNVNALLLGDSALYLCASSFGQDSGNTIYFGEGSWLTVV.

The table lists this clone with a few counts. V gene TRBV27 combines with J gene TRBJ2-7, with 7 bases aligning to TRBD2. Germline V CDR1 and CDR2: MNHEY, SMNVEV (reference sequence). V was clipped by 4 bases and J by 7 bases; unmatched bases: 7. This CDR3 is 13 amino acids long. The CDR3 nucleotides read TGTGCCAGCAGTTCAGGACCTAGCGGTGAGCAGTACTTC. It yields the protein CASSSGPSGEQYF.

A single count supports this clone. The V gene is TRBV5-4, the J gene TRBJ2-7, with no clear D. V was trimmed by 0 bases and J by 1 base, leaving 5 bases between them. CDR3 length equals 13 residues. The V gene's germline CDR1 is SGHNT and CDR2 YYREEE (reference sequence). Here the CDR3 reads CASSLGSSYEQYF. The CDR3 DNA reads as TGTGCCAGCAGCTTGGGTAGTTCCTACGAGCAGTACTTC.

The V gene is TRBV3-1 (or the pseudogene TRBV3-2), the J gene TRBJ2-7; 7 bases are a match to TRBD2. Germline V CDR1 and CDR2: LGHDT, YNNKEL (reference sequence). V trimming: 3 bases; J trimming: 3 bases; junction bases outside the gene matches: 11. The CDR3 is 16 residues long. The CDR3 DNA is TGTGCCAGCAGCCAGGGCTGGTCATCTAGCGGCTACGAGCAGTACTTC. This sequence encodes CASSQGWSSSGYEQYF.

In its sample, this clone was seen once. The chain links TRBV4-3 to TRBJ2-5, with 11 nucleotides matching TRBD2. Germline V gene data show CDR1 as LGHNA and CDR2 as YSLEER. J gave up 2 bases and V 5 bases, and 4 bases lay outside the gene matches. This CDR3 has 15 residues. CDR3 region: CASSVGLAVQETQYF. The CDR3 bases are TGCGCCAGCAGCGTGGGACTAGCGGTACAAGAGACCCAGTACTTC.

The chain employs TRBV5-6 and TRBJ1-1, with D possibly being TRBD1 (6 bases). Germline V gene lookup returns CDR1 SGHDT and CDR2 YYEEEE. CDR3 size: 17 residues. Trimming cost V 0 bases and J 6 bases, with 21 bases left between them. The DNA for the CDR3 is TGTGCCAGCAGCTTGGCCGGGTCAGGGGCCCCATTTTCTGAAGCTTTCTTT. Translated: CASSLAGSGAPFSEAFF.

The chain has TRBV14 and TRBJ2-5; TRBD2 matches 8 bases. V shed 1 base, J shed 0 bases, and the junction held 4 bases outside the gene matches. This CDR3 is 16 amino acids long. Germline V gene sequence: CDR1 SGHDN, CDR2 FVKESK. The CDR3 reads CASSQGSGSHQETQYF. The DNA of the CDR3 is TGTGCCAGCAGCCAAGGCAGCGGGAGCCACCAAGAGACCCAGTACTTC.

The genes are TRBV18 and TRBJ2-7; TRBD1 agrees at 10 bases. CDR3 length: 17 amino acids. Germline loops: CDR1 KGHSH, CDR2 LQKENI. V was pared by 3 bases and J by 5 bases, with 13 bases of the junction left unmatched. The CDR3 protein is CASSPRPGTGAFDEQYF. Here the CDR3 DNA reads TGTGCCAGCTCACCGAGACCGGGGACAGGGGCTTTCGACGAGCAGTACTTC.

The gene calls are TRBV11-2 and TRBJ2-1; possible D gene TRBD2, 6 bases. The CDR3 is 13 amino acids. Germline V gene data show CDR1 as SGHAT and CDR2 as FQNNGV. V was pared by 7 bases and J by 4 bases, with 11 bases between. The CDR3: CASTVGGYNEQFF. The CDR3 nucleotides read TGTGCCAGCACTGTCGGGGGTTACAATGAGCAGTTCTTC.

This chain joins TRBV7-9 and TRBJ2-1; D gene ambiguous. V lost 1 base and J 0 bases, leaving 4 bases between the germline ends. This CDR3 has 14 amino acids. Germline CDR1 is SEHNR and CDR2 is FQNEAQ (reference sequence). The CDR3 loop reads CASSLGSSYNEQFF. The DNA of the CDR3 is TGTGCCAGCAGCTTAGGGAGCTCCTACAATGAGCAGTTCTTC.

The chain links TRBV19 to TRBJ2-1; 8 bases fit TRBD2. Looked up from germline, CDR1 is LNHDA and CDR2 is SQIVND (reference sequence). V trimming: 6 bases; J trimming: 4 bases; junction bases outside the gene matches: 11. The CDR3 consists of 16 residues. The CDR3, as DNA: TGTGCCAGTAGACGCGACGGGAGGGCCTATTACAATGAGCAGTTCTTC. Translated, it gives CASRRDGRAYYNEQFF.

The rearrangement links TRBV5-5 to TRBJ1-4; tentatively, D is TRBD1 (6 bases). Per the germline V gene, CDR1 is SGHKS and CDR2 is YYEKEE (reference sequence). V shed 2 bases and J shed 9 bases, with 14 bases lying between them. The CDR3 is 14 amino acids. CDR3 nucleotides: TGTGCCAGCAGCTTTGGGGGGGCCCAGCAAAAACTGTTTTTT. This gives the protein CASSFGGAQQKLFF.

The chain combines TRBV9 with TRBJ1-5, with 7 bases fitting TRBD1. The CDR3 sequence is 15 residues long. V shed 4 bases, J shed 0 bases, and the junction held 4 bases outside the gene matches. Germline CDR1 reads SGDLS; CDR2 reads YYNGEE. The CDR3 region has the DNA TGTGCCAGCAGCCGGGACAGTAGTAGCAATCAGCCCCAGCATTTT. Its translation: CASSRDSSSNQPQHF.

The chain joins TRBV9 to TRBJ1-3; possibly TRBD1 for D (6 bases). Trimming removed 4 bases from V and 6 bases from J, with 23 bases in between. Germline lookup yields CDR1 SGDLS and CDR2 YYNGEE. CDR3 length: 17 residues. The CDR3 here is CASSTQLGQKVENTIYF. The CDR3 bases are TGTGCCAGCAGCACTCAATTAGGACAGAAGGTAGAAAACACCATATATTTT.